These 15 T cell receptor beta chains were sequenced from one sample in a study of T cell responses to AZD1222 COVID-19 vaccine. The method was immunoSEQ multiplex PCR; TCRdb's version includes in-frame clones alone and lacks a portion of them. The data show about 180,000 clones, over 75% seen once. The sequences come from peripheral blood, collected on day 0 of AZD1222 vaccination. All receptors derive from an adult in good health.

Only one count was recorded for this clone. This chain joins TRBV5-5 and TRBJ2-7; 8 bases align to TRBD2. V shed 5 bases and J 4 bases; nucleotides not matched to a gene: 5. Germline values: CDR1 SGHKS, CDR2 YYEKEE (reference sequence). The CDR3 is 13 residues long. The CDR3 nucleotides are TGTGCCAGCAGTTCTAGCGGGCGATACGAGCAGTACGTC. This gives the protein CASSSSGRYEQYV.

This rearrangement joins TRBV12-3 or TRBV12-4 to TRBJ2-7; tentatively, D is TRBD2 (6 bases). V was cut by 4 bases and J by 4 bases, with 8 bases left in between. CDR3 length: 12 residues. The DNA of the CDR3 is TGTGCCAGCAGTTGGGGGACTTACGAGCAGTACGTC. This codes for CASSWGTYEQYV.

The chain employs TRBV13 and TRBJ2-3; 7 nucleotides agree with TRBD2. Looked up from germline, CDR1 is PRHDT and CDR2 is FYEKMQ (reference sequence). This CDR3 region has 17 residues. Trimming at V came to 0 bases and at J to 0 bases, leaving 6 bases not matched to a gene. The DNA of the CDR3 is TGTGCCAGCAGCTTAGGGGGCGGGGGACTAAGCACAGATACGCAGTATTTT. Residues: CASSLGGGGLSTDTQYF.

The chain uses TRBV6-2 or TRBV6-3 and TRBJ2-1; 9 nucleotides match TRBD2. Trimming at V came to 0 bases and at J to 0 bases, leaving 9 bases not matched to a gene. From germline, CDR1 is MNHEY and CDR2 SVGEGT. This CDR3 contains 19 residues. CDR3: CASSYSGLAGRSSYNEQFF. The CDR3, as DNA: TGTGCCAGCAGTTACTCGGGCCTAGCGGGGAGGAGCTCCTACAATGAGCAGTTCTTC.

The chain combines TRBV3-1 (or the pseudogene TRBV3-2) with TRBJ1-1; 8 bases fit TRBD1. CDR3 length: 15 residues. Germline V CDR1 and CDR2: LGHDT, YNNKEL (reference sequence). V trimming: 2 bases; J trimming: 1 base; junction bases outside the gene matches: 3. CDR3 residues: CASSQWDRRNTEAFF. The CDR3 region has the DNA TGTGCCAGCAGCCAATGGGACAGGCGGAACACTGAAGCTTTCTTT.

The chain employs TRBV6-5 and TRBJ2-3; no firm D call. V lost 0 bases, J lost 0 bases, and 7 bases lay in between. This CDR3 contains 15 residues. Germline loops: CDR1 MNHEY, CDR2 SVGAGI. CDR3 protein: CASSYSKDSTDTQYF. The CDR3 DNA reads TGTGCCAGCAGTTACTCGAAGGACAGCACAGATACGCAGTATTTT.

The chain couples TRBV4-1 to TRBJ1-5; D is ambiguous. Germline V gene data show CDR1 as MGHRA and CDR2 as YSYEKL. The CDR3 is 14 amino acids. V gave up 3 bases and J gave up 5 bases, with 11 bases separating them. CDR3 loop: CASSHPGWDQPQHF. CDR3 sequence (DNA): TGCGCCAGCAGCCATCCCGGTTGGGATCAGCCCCAGCATTTT.

V is TRBV30 and J is TRBJ1-3; D call uncertain. CDR3 size: 13 residues. With 0 bases removed from V and 0 bases from J, the gap between germline ends came to 3 bases. From germline, CDR1 is GTSNPN and CDR2 SVGIG (reference sequence). The CDR3, as DNA: TGTGCCTGGAGTGTCGACTCTGGAAACACCATATATTTT. Translation gives CAWSVDSGNTIYF.

In DNA, the CDR3 is TGCGCCAGCAGCTACAGGGATAGCAATCAGCCCCAGCATTTT. Translated, it gives CASSYRDSNQPQHF. The chain links TRBV5-1 to TRBJ1-5, with D maybe TRBD1 (6 bases). V gave up 3 bases and J gave up 0 bases, with 7 bases separating them. The CDR3 is 14 amino acids. Germline CDR1 reads SGHRS; CDR2 reads YFSETQ.

The chain employs TRBV5-1 and TRBJ1-2, with 10 nucleotides matching TRBD1. This CDR3 comprises 18 residues. Germline V gene data show CDR1 as SGHRS and CDR2 as YFSETQ. The trim removed 3 bases at V and 4 bases at J, leaving 15 bases unmatched. CDR3 region: CASSSGGTGVFRVYGYTF. CDR3 DNA: TGCGCCAGCAGCTCAGGCGGGACAGGGGTTTTTCGGGTCTATGGCTACACCTTC.

The chain is built from TRBV30 and TRBJ2-1; 9 bases match TRBD1. The CDR3 spans 14 residues. Looked up from germline, CDR1 is GTSNPN and CDR2 is SVGIG (reference sequence). V shed 4 bases, J shed 9 bases, and the junction held 10 bases outside the gene matches. The CDR3 loop reads CAWNPRTGGGEQFF. The CDR3 bases are TGTGCCTGGAACCCCCGCACAGGGGGCGGTGAGCAGTTCTTC.

This chain uses TRBV28 with TRBJ1-1; D is undetermined. CDR1 and CDR2 (germline): MDHEN, SYDVKM. The V end lost 7 bases, the J end lost 1 base, and 10 bases lay between the germline ends. This CDR3 is 13 amino acids long. This CDR3 reads CASTPSANTEAFF. As DNA, the CDR3 is TGTGCCAGCACCCCCTCGGCGAACACTGAAGCTTTCTTT. The full variable domain, with the rest looked up from reference TRBV28 and TRBJ1-1, is DVKVTQSSRYLVKRTGEKVFLECVQDMDHENMFWYRQDPGLGLRLIYFSYDVKMKEKGDIPEGYSVSREKKERFSLILESASTNQTSMYLCASTPSANTEAFFGQGTRLTVV.

The chain combines TRBV5-4 with TRBJ2-2; 8 bases are shared with TRBD1. CDR1 is SGHNT, CDR2 YYREEE, per germline (reference sequence). V lost 5 bases, J lost 2 bases, and 5 bases stayed unmatched. The CDR3 sequence is 15 residues long. The DNA for the CDR3 is TGTGCCAGCAGTCCGACAGGGGTAAACACCGGGGAGCTGTTTTTT. Protein sequence: CASSPTGVNTGELFF.

The V and J genes are TRBV11-3 and TRBJ2-2; a possible D gene is TRBD1 (5 bases). The length of the CDR3 is 13 residues. Trimming pared 5 bases from V and 5 bases from J, leaving 9 bases between. CDR1 is SGHNT and CDR2 is YENEEA in the germline V gene. The CDR3 nucleotides read TGTGCCAGCAGCCAGGCAGGGACCGGGGAGCTGTTTTTT. This translates into CASSQAGTGELFF. Filled out from reference TRBV11-3 and TRBJ2-2, the complete variable domain reads EAGVVQSPRYKIIEKKQPVAFWCNPISGHNTLYWYLQNLGQGPELLIRYENEEAVDDSQLPKDRFSAERLKGVDSTLKIQPAELGDSAVYLCASSQAGTGELFFGEGSRLTVL.

V usage is TRBV7-3 and J usage is TRBJ2-3; D possibly uses TRBD1 or TRBD2 (5 bases each). Trimming cost V 2 bases and J 4 bases, with 13 bases left between them. The CDR3 is 15 residues long. Germline CDR1 reads SGHTA; CDR2 reads FQGTGA. The CDR3 spells CASSLGGLVADTQYF. Written as DNA, the CDR3 is TGTGCCAGCAGCTTAGGGGGTCTAGTGGCAGATACGCAGTATTTT.